Listed below are T cell receptor beta chains from one sample, sequenced in a study of cytomegalovirus exposure and HLA in healthy donors. Here immunoSEQ multiplex PCR was the method, and the copy in TCRdb shows in-frame clones only, minus some. The sample includes approximately 300,000 clones, approximately 90% seen only once; the top ten take 0.75% to 0.85%. Sequences were obtained from PBMCs. Receptors originate from a young woman in good health and CMV-seronegative. CDR3s include the opening cysteine and the closing phenylalanine or tryptophan. Fields, in order: V gene, D gene, clone size, J gene, CDR3 DNA, CDR3 protein. The D gene is left open where the match is weak. Size is stated for part of the rows, as once, few or many counts, or as a class when the clone is expanded.

v_call: TRBV5-1; d_call: TRBD2; clone_size: .; j_call: TRBJ2-3; cdr3_nt: TGCGCCAGCAGCTTTGATAGCGGGGGAGATACGCAGTATTTT; cdr3_aa: CASSFDSGGDTQYF
v_call: TRBV11-2; d_call: TRBD1; clone_size: .; j_call: TRBJ1-1; cdr3_nt: TGTGCCAGCAGCCCCCGGGACAGTACTGAAGCTTTCTTT; cdr3_aa: CASSPRDSTEAFF
v_call: TRBV10-3; d_call: .; clone_size: .; j_call: TRBJ2-1; cdr3_nt: TGTGCCATCAGTGATAAGGAGGAAACGGGTGAGCAGTTCTTC; cdr3_aa: CAISDKEETGEQFF
v_call: TRBV2; d_call: TRBD1; clone_size: .; j_call: TRBJ1-2; cdr3_nt: TGTGCCAGCAGCAAACCGGGACAGGGGTTATACGGCTACACCTTC; cdr3_aa: CASSKPGQGLYGYTF
v_call: TRBV11-3; d_call: TRBD2; clone_size: .; j_call: TRBJ2-3; cdr3_nt: TGTGCCAGCAGTCCAAGCGGGGGGAACAGTCCGGATACGCAGTATTTT; cdr3_aa: CASSPSGGNSPDTQYF
v_call: TRBV2; d_call: TRBD2; clone_size: .; j_call: TRBJ2-1; cdr3_nt: TGTGCCACCCGGGGCGGGGGGGGACTCAATGAGCAGTTCTTC; cdr3_aa: CATRGGGGLNEQFF
v_call: TRBV5-1; d_call: TRBD2; clone_size: many; j_call: TRBJ2-7; cdr3_nt: TGCGCCAGCAGCTTTTTTGGACTAGCGAGCGGCGAGCAGTACTTC; cdr3_aa: CASSFFGLASGEQYF
v_call: TRBV7-6; d_call: TRBD2; clone_size: .; j_call: TRBJ2-7; cdr3_nt: TGTGCCAGCAGCCCACGGAGCGGGAGGGCGGGCGAGCAGTACTTC; cdr3_aa: CASSPRSGRAGEQYF
v_call: TRBV6-1; d_call: .; clone_size: once; j_call: TRBJ2-3; cdr3_nt: TGTGCCAGCAAGGAGGTAGCGATGTACACAGATACGCAGTATTTT; cdr3_aa: CASKEVAMYTDTQYF
v_call: TRBV4-1; d_call: .; clone_size: .; j_call: TRBJ2-2; cdr3_nt: TGCGCCAGCAGCCAAGATCGGGGTGGGCTGGGGGAGCTGTTTTTT; cdr3_aa: CASSQDRGGLGELFF
v_call: TRBV5-1; d_call: TRBD2; clone_size: .; j_call: TRBJ2-3; cdr3_nt: TGCGCCAGCACGGCTAGCGGGAGGGAAACAGATACGCAGTATTTT; cdr3_aa: CASTASGRETDTQYF
v_call: TRBV19; d_call: TRBD2; clone_size: .; j_call: TRBJ2-3; cdr3_nt: TGTGCCAGTAGACTTCAAGCGGGAGGCGAAGGCGATACGCAGTATTTT; cdr3_aa: CASRLQAGGEGDTQYF
v_call: TRBV5-1; d_call: .; clone_size: .; j_call: TRBJ2-7; cdr3_nt: TGCGCCAGCGCTGCGGACAGCACCTACGAGCAGTACTTC; cdr3_aa: CASAADSTYEQYF
v_call: TRBV27; d_call: .; clone_size: .; j_call: TRBJ1-1; cdr3_nt: TGTGCCAGCAGTTTCCAACCAGGGATGAACACTGAAGCTTTCTTT; cdr3_aa: CASSFQPGMNTEAFF
v_call: TRBV7-2; d_call: TRBD1; clone_size: .; j_call: TRBJ1-2; cdr3_nt: TGTGCCAGCAGCTCGAGCTGGACAGGGGGCTACACCTTC; cdr3_aa: CASSSSWTGGYTF
v_call: TRBV27; d_call: .; clone_size: few; j_call: TRBJ2-3; cdr3_nt: TGTGCCAGCAGTTTTTTGGTGGCGGGCACAGATACGCAGTATTTT; cdr3_aa: CASSFLVAGTDTQYF
v_call: TRBV18; d_call: TRBD2; clone_size: few; j_call: TRBJ2-7; cdr3_nt: TGTGCCAGCTCTCCATACGGGCTAGCGGGAGGGTACGAGCAGTACTTC; cdr3_aa: CASSPYGLAGGYEQYF
v_call: TRBV18; d_call: TRBD1; clone_size: .; j_call: TRBJ1-2; cdr3_nt: TGTGCCAGCTCACCCGGGACAGATCCGTATGGCTACACCTTC; cdr3_aa: CASSPGTDPYGYTF
v_call: TRBV2; d_call: .; clone_size: .; j_call: TRBJ1-2; cdr3_nt: TGTGCCAGCAGTGAAGGCCCAGGCGTCTATGGCTACACCTTC; cdr3_aa: CASSEGPGVYGYTF
v_call: TRBV25-1; d_call: .; clone_size: .; j_call: TRBJ2-7; cdr3_nt: TGTGCCAGCAGTGAATGGGCAGCTGAGAAAGGCGAGCAGTACTTC; cdr3_aa: CASSEWAAEKGEQYF
v_call: TRBV25-1; d_call: .; clone_size: .; j_call: TRBJ2-1; cdr3_nt: TGTGCCAGCAGTGCCCTAACAGGGTTTTTGGAGCAGTTCTTC; cdr3_aa: CASSALTGFLEQFF